This TCR beta chain was documented in a study of beta chain features in type 1 diabetes. Study-wide results and limits: Among patients with Type 1 diabetes, TCRB CDR3s were moderately but significantly shorter in every one of the four CD4+ subsets.

As for this clone: Its cognate antigen is unknown.

All of the isolated RNA was reverse transcribed, so expressed TCRB transcripts were sequenced. Profiling relied on immunoSEQ multiplex PCR, and the TCRdb table lists in-frame clones only, not all of them. The sample records 500,000 to 800,000 clones, roughly an eighth being singletons. The TCR originated in a man aged 25 to 45 with type 1 diabetes. The sequenced material came from naive CD4+ T cells from blood.

CDR3 amino acids: CASSLDRDREAYEQYF. The CDR3 DNA is TGTGCCAGCAGCTTGGACCGGGACAGGGAAGCCTACGAGCAGTACTTC. This rearrangement joins TRBV7-2 to TRBJ2-7, with 9 bases fitting TRBD1. Germline assignment: CDR1 SGHTA and CDR2 FQGNSA. The CDR3 has 16 residues. The junction had 8 bases not matched to a gene; V was cut back by 3 bases and J by 2 bases.